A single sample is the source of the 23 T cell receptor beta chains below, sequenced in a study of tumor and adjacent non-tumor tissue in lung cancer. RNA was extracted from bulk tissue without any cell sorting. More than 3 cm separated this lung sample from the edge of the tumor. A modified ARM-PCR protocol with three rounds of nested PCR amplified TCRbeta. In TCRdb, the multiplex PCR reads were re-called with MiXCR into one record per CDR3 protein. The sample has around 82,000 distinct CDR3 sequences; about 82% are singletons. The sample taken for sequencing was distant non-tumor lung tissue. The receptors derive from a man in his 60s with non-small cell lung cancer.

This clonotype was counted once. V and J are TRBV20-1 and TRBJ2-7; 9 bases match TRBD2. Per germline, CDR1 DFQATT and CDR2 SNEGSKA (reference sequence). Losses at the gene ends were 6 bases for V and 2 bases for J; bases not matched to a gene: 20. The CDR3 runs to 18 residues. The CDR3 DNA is TGCAGTGCCTCCAAGCGGGCTAGCGGGAACCTGCTGGCCTACGAGCAGTACTTC. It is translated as CSASKRASGNLLAYEQYF.

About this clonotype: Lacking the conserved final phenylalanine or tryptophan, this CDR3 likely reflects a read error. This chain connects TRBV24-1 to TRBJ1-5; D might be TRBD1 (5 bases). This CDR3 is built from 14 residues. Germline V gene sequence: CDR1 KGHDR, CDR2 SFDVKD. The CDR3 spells CITAGTSGNQPQHL. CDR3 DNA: TGTATCACCGCGGGGACTAGTGGCAATCAGCCCCAGCATTTA.

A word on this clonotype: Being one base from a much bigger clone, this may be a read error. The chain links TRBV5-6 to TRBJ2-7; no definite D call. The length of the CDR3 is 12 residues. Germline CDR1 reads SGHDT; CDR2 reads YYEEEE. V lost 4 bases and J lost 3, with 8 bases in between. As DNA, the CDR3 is TGTGCCAGCAGCATGTATCGCTACGAGCAGTACTTC. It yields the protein CASSMYRYEQYF.

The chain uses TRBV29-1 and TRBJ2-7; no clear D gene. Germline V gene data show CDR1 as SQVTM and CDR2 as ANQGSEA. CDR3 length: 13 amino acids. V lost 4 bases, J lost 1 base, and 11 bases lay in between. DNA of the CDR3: TGCAGCGTTGGCAGGAGTAAGTCCTACGAGCAGTACTTC. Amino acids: CSVGRSKSYEQYF.

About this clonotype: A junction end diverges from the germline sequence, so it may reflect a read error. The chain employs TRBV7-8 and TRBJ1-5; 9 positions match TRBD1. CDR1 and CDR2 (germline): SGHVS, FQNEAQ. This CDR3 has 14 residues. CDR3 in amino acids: CANSLRQGEGPHHF. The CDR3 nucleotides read TGTGCCAACAGCCTACGACAGGGGGAAGGGCCCCATCATTTT.

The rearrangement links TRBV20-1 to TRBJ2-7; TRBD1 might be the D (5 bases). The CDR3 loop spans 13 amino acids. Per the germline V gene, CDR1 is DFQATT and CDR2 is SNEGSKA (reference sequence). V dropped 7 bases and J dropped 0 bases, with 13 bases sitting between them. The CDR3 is CSDCGRVSYEQYF. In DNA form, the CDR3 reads TGCAGTGATTGTGGCAGGGTCTCCTACGAGCAGTACTTC.

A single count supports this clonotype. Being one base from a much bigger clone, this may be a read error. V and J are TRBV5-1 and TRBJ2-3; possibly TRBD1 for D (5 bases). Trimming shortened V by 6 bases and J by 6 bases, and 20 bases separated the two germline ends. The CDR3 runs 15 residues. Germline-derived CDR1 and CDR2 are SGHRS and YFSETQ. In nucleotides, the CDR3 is TGCGCCAGCAAGGGGCTCGTGGGGCACCAGGATACGCAGTATTTT. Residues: CASKGLVGHQDTQYF. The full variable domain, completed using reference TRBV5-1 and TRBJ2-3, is KAGVTQTPRYLIKTRGQQVTLSCSPISGHRSVSWYQQTPGQGLQFLFEYFSETQRNKGNFPGRFSGRQFSNSRSEMNVSTLELGDSALYLCASKGLVGHQDTQYFGPGTRLTVL.

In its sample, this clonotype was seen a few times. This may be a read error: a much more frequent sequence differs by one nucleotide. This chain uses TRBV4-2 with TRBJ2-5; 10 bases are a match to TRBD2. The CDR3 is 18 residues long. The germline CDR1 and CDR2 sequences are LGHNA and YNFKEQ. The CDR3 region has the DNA TGTGCCAGCAACCAAGATTTGAGCGGGGGGGCCCTGTTGGAGACCCAGTACTTC. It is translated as CASNQDLSGGALLETQYF.

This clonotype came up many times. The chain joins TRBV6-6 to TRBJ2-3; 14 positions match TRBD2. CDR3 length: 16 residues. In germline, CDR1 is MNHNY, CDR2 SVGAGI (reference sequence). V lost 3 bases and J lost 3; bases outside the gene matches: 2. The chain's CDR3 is CASSYGLAGGTDTQYF. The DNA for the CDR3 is TGTGCCAGCAGTTATGGACTAGCGGGGGGTACAGATACGCAGTATTTT.

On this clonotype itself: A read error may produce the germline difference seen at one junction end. CDR3 loop: CASGQKYPGATYEQYF. The CDR3 bases are TGCGCCAGCGGCCAAAAGTATCCAGGGGCGACCTACGAGCAGTACTTC. The V gene is TRBV4-3, the J gene TRBJ2-7; D perhaps matches TRBD1 (6 bases). The CDR3 runs 16 residues. Looked up from germline, CDR1 is LGHNA and CDR2 is YSLEER.

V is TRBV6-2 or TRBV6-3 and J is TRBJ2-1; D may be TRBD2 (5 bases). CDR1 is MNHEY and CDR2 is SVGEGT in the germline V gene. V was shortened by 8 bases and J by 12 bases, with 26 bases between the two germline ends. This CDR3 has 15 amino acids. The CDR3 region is CASHSAGIRRTGQFF. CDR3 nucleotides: TGTGCCAGCCACTCTGCCGGGATTCGCCGGACGGGGCAGTTCTTC.

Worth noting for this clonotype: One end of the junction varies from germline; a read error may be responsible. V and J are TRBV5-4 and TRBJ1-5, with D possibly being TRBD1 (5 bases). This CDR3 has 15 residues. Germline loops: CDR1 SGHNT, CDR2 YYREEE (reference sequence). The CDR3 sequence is CASTFFGGSIQPQHF. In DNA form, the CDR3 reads TGTGCCAGCACCTTTTTTGGGGGAAGCATTCAGCCCCAGCATTTT. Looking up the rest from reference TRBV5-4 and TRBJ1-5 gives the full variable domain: ETGVTQSPTHLIKTRGQQVTLRCSSQSGHNTVSWYQQALGQGPQFIFQYYREEENGRGNFPPRFSGLQFPNYSSELNVNALELDDSALYLCASTFFGGSIQPQHFGDGTRLSIL.

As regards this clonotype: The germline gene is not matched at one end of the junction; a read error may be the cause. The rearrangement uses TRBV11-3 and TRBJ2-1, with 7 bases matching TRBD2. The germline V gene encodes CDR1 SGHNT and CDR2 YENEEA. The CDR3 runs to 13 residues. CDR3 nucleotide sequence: TGTGTCAGCAGCTTCGGGAGGACCAGTGAGCAGTTCTTC. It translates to CVSSFGRTSEQFF.

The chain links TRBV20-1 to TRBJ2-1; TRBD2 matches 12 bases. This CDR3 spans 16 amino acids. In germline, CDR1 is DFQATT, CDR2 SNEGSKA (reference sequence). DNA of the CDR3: TGCATTGCCTGGACTAGCGGGAAATTGTTTGTTGATGGGCAGTTCTTC. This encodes CIAWTSGKLFVDGQFF.

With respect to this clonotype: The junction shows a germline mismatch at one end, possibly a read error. This chain's CDR3 is CARITRRLRGNTEAFF. DNA of the CDR3: TGTGCCAGAATAACCCGAAGGCTACGCGGAAACACTGAAGCATTCTTT. The J gene is TRBJ1-1, the V gene TRBV6-5, with unresolved D. The CDR3 covers 16 residues. Germline values: CDR1 MNHEY, CDR2 SVGAGI.

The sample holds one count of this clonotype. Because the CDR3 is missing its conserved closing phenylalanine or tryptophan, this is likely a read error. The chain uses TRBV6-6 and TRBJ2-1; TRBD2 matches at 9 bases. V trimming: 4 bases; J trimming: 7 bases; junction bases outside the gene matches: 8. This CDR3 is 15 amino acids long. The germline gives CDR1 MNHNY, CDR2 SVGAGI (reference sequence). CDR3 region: CASSFSGSAGNEQFL. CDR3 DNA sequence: TGTGCCAGCAGTTTTAGCGGGAGCGCTGGGAATGAGCAGTTCCTC.

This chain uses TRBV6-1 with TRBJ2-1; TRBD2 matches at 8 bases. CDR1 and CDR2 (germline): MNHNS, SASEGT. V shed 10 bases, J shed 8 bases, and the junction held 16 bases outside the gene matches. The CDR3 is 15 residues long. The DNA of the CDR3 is TGTGCCACCCGACATCCGGGACTAGGTAAGGATGAGCAGTTCTTC. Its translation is CATRHPGLGKDEQFF.

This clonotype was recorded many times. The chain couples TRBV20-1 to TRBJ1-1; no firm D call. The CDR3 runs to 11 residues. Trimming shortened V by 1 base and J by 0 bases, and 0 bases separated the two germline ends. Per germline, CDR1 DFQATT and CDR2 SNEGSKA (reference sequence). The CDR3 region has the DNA TGCAGTGCTAGAGTGAACACTGAAGCTTTCTTT. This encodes CSARVNTEAFF.

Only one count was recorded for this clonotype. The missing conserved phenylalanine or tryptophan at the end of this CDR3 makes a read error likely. This chain's CDR3 is CASSAGQGLTGELFL. The CDR3 DNA reads as TGTGCCAGCAGCGCGGGACAGGGACTTACCGGTGAGCTGTTTCTT. This chain joins TRBV11-2 and TRBJ2-2, with 9 bases aligning to TRBD1. The CDR3 consists of 15 residues. Germline V CDR1 and CDR2: SGHAT, FQNNGV.

The CDR3 loop reads CASKTRGGYEQYF. Written as DNA, the CDR3 is TGTGCCAGCAAAACTCGTGGGGGGTACGAGCAGTACTTC. The chain uses TRBV6-5 and TRBJ2-7; possibly TRBD2 for D (6 bases). The CDR3 sequence is 13 residues long. In germline, CDR1 is MNHEY, CDR2 SVGAGI. The germline V and J ends were trimmed by 7 bases and 4 bases, with 14 bases remaining between them.

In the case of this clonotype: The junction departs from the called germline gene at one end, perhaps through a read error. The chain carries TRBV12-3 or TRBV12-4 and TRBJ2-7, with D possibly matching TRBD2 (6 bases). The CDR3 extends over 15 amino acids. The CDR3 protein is CANSLLPLARDEQYF. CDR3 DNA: TGTGCCAACAGTTTACTCCCGCTAGCGAGAGACGAGCAGTACTTC.

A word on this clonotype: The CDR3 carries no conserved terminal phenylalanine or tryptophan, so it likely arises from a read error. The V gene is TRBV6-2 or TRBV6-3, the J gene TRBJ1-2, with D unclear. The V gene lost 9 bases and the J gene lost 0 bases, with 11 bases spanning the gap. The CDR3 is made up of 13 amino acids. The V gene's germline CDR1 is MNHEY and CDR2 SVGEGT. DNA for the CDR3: TGTGCCAGTAGTAACCAAGCTAACTATGGCTACACCTCC. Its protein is CASSNQANYGYTS.

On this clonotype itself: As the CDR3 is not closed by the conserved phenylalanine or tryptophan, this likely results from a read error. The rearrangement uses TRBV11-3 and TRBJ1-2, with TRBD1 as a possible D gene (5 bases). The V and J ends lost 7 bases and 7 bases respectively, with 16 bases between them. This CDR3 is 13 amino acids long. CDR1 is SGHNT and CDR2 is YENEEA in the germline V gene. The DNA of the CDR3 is TGTGCCAGCAACCCCCCAGGGACTGGTGGCTACACCCTC. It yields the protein CASNPPGTGGYTL.